The 27 T cell receptor beta chains listed next were all sequenced from one sample in a study of cytomegalovirus exposure and HLA in healthy donors. Primers for the PCR totalled 60 Vbeta and 13 Jbeta. Generated by immunoSEQ multiplex PCR, the TCRdb table keeps only in-frame clones and is missing some. The data show 150,000 to 200,000 clones, roughly 85% seen once. Input material: PBMCs. The receptors stem from a woman between 45 and 65 years old in good health and CMV-seronegative.

The chain combines TRBV7-9 with TRBJ1-4; D might be TRBD1 (5 bases). The germline V gene has CDR1 SEHNR and CDR2 FQNEAQ (reference sequence). The CDR3 totals 15 residues. V lost 6 bases and J 0 bases, leaving 11 bases between the germline ends. The CDR3 protein is CASSPSGTTNEKLFF. Here the CDR3 DNA reads TGTGCCAGCAGTCCCTCAGGGACAACTAATGAAAAACTGTTTTTT.

This clone appeared once. This CDR3 reads CASSPHLRGLSYEQYF. The CDR3, as DNA: TGTGCCAGCAGCCCCCACCTGAGGGGGCTTTCCTACGAGCAGTACTTC. The chain uses TRBV9 and TRBJ2-7, with 7 bases aligning to TRBD1. This CDR3 has 16 residues. Germline CDR1 and CDR2: SGDLS and YYNGEE. The J segment lost 1 base and the V segment lost 4 bases, leaving 11 bases of the junction unmatched.

To note about this clone: The junction and the germline gene differ at one end; a read error may be behind it. The chain recombines TRBV30 with TRBJ2-7; TRBD2 aligns across 7 bases. This CDR3 region has 13 residues. Germline values: CDR1 GTSNPN, CDR2 SVGIG (reference sequence). The CDR3 loop reads CAGRGGSSYEQYF. CDR3 DNA sequence: TGTGCCGGGAGGGGCGGGAGCTCCTACGAGCAGTACTTC.

The chain recombines TRBV28 with TRBJ1-6; 7 bases fit TRBD1. The CDR3 is 12 amino acids. V was pared by 10 bases and J by 7 bases, with 4 bases of the junction left unmatched. Germline V gene data show CDR1 as MDHEN and CDR2 as SYDVKM. The CDR3 bases are TGTGCCACCGGGGACAGCAATTCACCCCTCCACTTT. It specifies CATGDSNSPLHF.

The CDR3 loop reads CASSPRQGRSYEQYF. DNA for the CDR3: TGTGCCAGCAGCCCCCGGCAGGGTCGCTCCTACGAGCAGTACTTC. V gene TRBV7-9 combines with J gene TRBJ2-7; possible D gene TRBD1, 5 bases. Germline assignment: CDR1 SEHNR and CDR2 FQNEAQ (reference sequence). Trimming took off 5 bases at V and 0 bases at J, with 14 bases between the two ends. The CDR3 has 15 residues.

This chain uses TRBV2 with TRBJ2-7; D might be TRBD2 (5 bases). The CDR3 spans 14 residues. V gave up 5 bases and J gave up 3 bases, with 14 bases separating them. Germline CDR1 is SNHLY and CDR2 is FYNNEI. CDR3 DNA sequence: TGTGCCAGCAGTCGCGGACTTACCAACTACGAGCAGTACTTC. This encodes CASSRGLTNYEQYF.

This sequence joins TRBV2 and TRBJ2-7; 8 nucleotides line up with TRBD2. The CDR3 runs 14 residues. Germline CDR1 is SNHLY and CDR2 is FYNNEI. With 6 bases clipped from V and 2 bases from J, the junction kept 6 bases outside the gene matches. The CDR3 reads CASREREFTYEQYF. CDR3 nucleotides: TGTGCCAGCAGGGAGCGGGAGTTTACCTACGAGCAGTACTTC. The variable domain in full, completed from reference TRBV2 and TRBJ2-7, reads EPEVTQTPSHQVTQMGQEVILRCVPISNHLYFYWYRQILGQKVEFLVSFYNNEISEKSEIFDDQFSVERPDGSNFTLKIRSTKLEDSAMYFCASREREFTYEQYFGPGTRLTVT.

This chain connects TRBV2 to TRBJ1-2, with D tentatively TRBD1 (5 bases). CDR1 is SNHLY, CDR2 FYNNEI, per germline. Trimming stripped 2 bases from V and 1 base from J, with 11 bases between. This CDR3 has 15 amino acids. For the CDR3, the DNA is TGTGCCAGCAGTGAAAGCAGGGTTCGTAACTATGGCTACACCTTC. Its protein is CASSESRVRNYGYTF.

The V call is TRBV6-1, the J call TRBJ2-5; TRBD2 is a possible D gene (6 bases). The CDR3 is made up of 12 amino acids. The V and J ends lost 6 bases and 7 bases respectively, with 12 bases between them. Germline CDR1 is MNHNS and CDR2 is SASEGT. The CDR3 nucleotides read TGTGCCAGCAGGGAGGGTGGTGGGACCCAGTACTTC. Protein: CASREGGGTQYF.

V usage is TRBV2 and J usage is TRBJ2-7, with 8 bases fitting TRBD1. The CDR3 has 15 amino acids. CDR1 SNHLY and CDR2 FYNNEI come from the germline V gene. V was pared by 1 base and J by 3 bases, with 5 bases of the junction left unmatched. The CDR3 spells CASSEGQGAFYEQYF. DNA of the CDR3: TGTGCCAGCAGTGAAGGGCAGGGGGCTTTCTACGAGCAGTACTTC.

This clone was counted between two and nine times. The chain uses TRBV29-1 and TRBJ2-7; perhaps TRBD2 as D (5 bases). V lost 4 bases to trimming and J lost 3 bases, with 25 bases between them. Germline V gives CDR1 SQVTM, CDR2 ANQGSEA. The CDR3 totals 17 residues. Here the CDR3 reads CSVATGLGELRFYEQYF. The CDR3 DNA sequence: TGCAGCGTTGCCACCGGACTGGGAGAGCTTAGATTCTACGAGCAGTACTTC.

The chain is built from TRBV18 and TRBJ2-3, with TRBD1 matching over 8 bases. The ends lost 1 base at V and 3 bases at J; junction bases unmatched: 3. This CDR3 is 15 amino acids long. Looked up from germline, CDR1 is KGHSH and CDR2 is LQKENI. The CDR3: CASSPRTGSTDTQYF. CDR3 coding DNA: TGTGCCAGCTCACCACGGACAGGGAGTACAGATACGCAGTATTTT.

This chain links TRBV4-3 with TRBJ2-1; D unclear. Trimming cost V 1 base and J 7 bases, with 5 bases left between them. The CDR3 is 12 amino acids. In germline, CDR1 is LGHNA, CDR2 YSLEER. The CDR3 sequence is CASSQGANEQFF. DNA of the CDR3: TGCGCCAGCAGCCAAGGGGCAAATGAGCAGTTCTTC.

The chain recombines TRBV5-1 with TRBJ1-3, with TRBD1 matching 7 bases. V was pared by 2 bases and J by 7 bases, with 6 bases of the junction left unmatched. CDR3 length: 14 residues. Looked up from germline, CDR1 is SGHRS and CDR2 is YFSETQ. CDR3 amino acids: CASSLGTVQNTIYF. CDR3 nucleotide sequence: TGCGCCAGCAGCTTAGGGACAGTACAGAACACCATATATTTT.

V is TRBV6-6 and J is TRBJ2-5; weak D call: TRBD2 (6 bases). This CDR3 comprises 15 residues. Germline values: CDR1 MNHNY, CDR2 SVGAGI (reference sequence). The V end lost 0 bases, the J end lost 4 bases, and 12 bases lay between the germline ends. The CDR3 nucleotides are TGTGCCAGCAGTTACTCCCCGGGAGTCACAGAGACCCAGTACTTC. The encoded protein is CASSYSPGVTETQYF.

This clone has just one count. The rearrangement uses TRBV27 and TRBJ2-3, with 7 bases matching TRBD2. CDR3 size: 14 residues. Germline V lookup: CDR1 MNHEY, CDR2 SMNVEV (reference sequence). Trimming at V came to 0 bases and at J to 5 bases, leaving 2 bases not matched to a gene. This CDR3 reads CASSLSLAGDTQYF. Here the CDR3 DNA reads TGTGCCAGCAGTTTATCTTTAGCGGGAGATACGCAGTATTTT.

This sequence joins TRBV21-1 and TRBJ1-3; TRBD1 is taken as the D call from the table, unchecked against the DNA. TRBV21-1 is marked as a pseudogene. This CDR3 spans 12 amino acids. The CDR3 nucleotides read TGTGCCAGCAACGGACAGGCAAACACCATATATTTT. Translated: CASNGQANTIYF.

The CDR3 region is CASSWSSGGNQPQHF. DNA for the CDR3: TGCGCCAGCAGCTGGTCATCAGGGGGAAATCAGCCCCAGCATTTT. V and J are TRBV5-1 and TRBJ1-5; 7 positions match TRBD1. The CDR3 spans 15 residues. Germline V gives CDR1 SGHRS, CDR2 YFSETQ. Trimming cost V 3 bases and J 4 bases; bases outside gene matches: 7.

The chain combines TRBV28 with TRBJ2-5, with D unclear. The CDR3 has 13 residues. V lost 7 bases to trimming and J lost 3 bases, with 12 bases between them. The germline V gene has CDR1 MDHEN and CDR2 SYDVKM. The CDR3 is CASTQFAKETQYF. CDR3 in DNA: TGTGCCAGCACGCAATTCGCGAAAGAGACCCAGTACTTC.

The rearrangement links TRBV30 to TRBJ1-1; 9 nucleotides align to TRBD1. The CDR3 is 15 residues long. Germline-derived CDR1 and CDR2 are GTSNPN and SVGIG (reference sequence). Trimming removed 3 bases from V and 6 bases from J; junction bases left unmatched: 11. CDR3 bases: TGTGCCTGGAGCTTCCCACAGGGGGCGGTGGCTGAAGCTTTCTTT. This gives the protein CAWSFPQGAVAEAFF. The full variable domain, with the rest looked up from reference TRBV30 and TRBJ1-1, is SQTIHQWPATLVQPVGSPLSLECTVEGTSNPNLYWYRQAAGRGLQLLFYSVGIGQISSEVPQNLSASRPQDRQFILSSKKLLLSDSGFYLCAWSFPQGAVAEAFFGQGTRLTVV.

V usage is TRBV15 and J usage is TRBJ2-7, with 7 bases aligning to TRBD1. Germline V gene data show CDR1 as LNHNV and CDR2 as YYDKDF (reference sequence). The trim removed 2 bases at V and 3 bases at J, leaving 4 bases unmatched. The CDR3 has 14 amino acids. CDR3 sequence reads: CATSRQGVGYEQYF. Written as DNA, the CDR3 is TGTGCCACCAGCAGACAGGGGGTGGGCTACGAGCAGTACTTC.

The chain has TRBV7-3 and TRBJ2-3; TRBD2 matches at 12 bases. The germline V gene encodes CDR1 SGHTA and CDR2 FQGTGA. The CDR3 runs 16 residues. V trimming: 5 bases; J trimming: 2 bases; junction bases outside the gene matches: 5. CDR3: CASSRRTSGTTDTQYF. DNA for the CDR3: TGTGCCAGCAGCCGCAGGACTAGCGGGACCACAGATACGCAGTATTTT.

The chain uses TRBV5-1 and TRBJ2-3; 7 bases match TRBD2. Trimming took 3 bases from V and 3 from J; bases not matched to a gene: 7. The CDR3 consists of 15 residues. In germline, CDR1 is SGHRS, CDR2 YFSETQ. CDR3 in amino acids: CASSSRLAQTDTQYF. As DNA, the CDR3 is TGCGCCAGCAGCTCCCGACTAGCTCAAACAGATACGCAGTATTTT.

The rearrangement joins TRBV11-2 to TRBJ1-5, with 8 bases aligning to TRBD1. CDR3 length: 15 amino acids. The germline V gene has CDR1 SGHAT and CDR2 FQNNGV. Trimming cost V 1 base and J 6 bases; bases outside gene matches: 5. In DNA, the CDR3 is TGTGCCAGCAGCTTAGGGACAGGGAGAGCTCAGCCCCAGCATTTT. Its translation: CASSLGTGRAQPQHF.

J is TRBJ2-1 and V is TRBV4-3, with 15 positions matching TRBD2. The CDR3 has 17 amino acids. V dropped 6 bases and J dropped 7; count of bases not matched to a gene: 10. Germline CDR1 LGHNA, CDR2 YSLEER. The CDR3 loop reads CASSPGLAGGPWNEQFF. CDR3 nucleotide sequence: TGCGCCAGCAGTCCCGGACTAGCGGGAGGGCCGTGGAATGAGCAGTTCTTC.

This clone was seen a single time. The chain couples TRBV7-2 to TRBJ2-5; possibly TRBD2 for D (5 bases). V dropped 3 bases and J dropped 4 bases, with 6 bases sitting between them. This CDR3 is built from 12 residues. Germline assignment: CDR1 SGHTA and CDR2 FQGNSA. CDR3 nucleotide sequence: TGTGCCAGCAGCTTCGCGGGAGAGACCCAGTACTTC. It yields the protein CASSFAGETQYF.

V is TRBV6-6 and J is TRBJ2-5, with 7 bases matching TRBD2. Matching the DNA end better, TRBJ2-7 makes the J call doubtful. The CDR3 consists of 13 residues. Germline lookup yields CDR1 MNHNY and CDR2 SVGAGI (reference sequence). The CDR3 loop is CASNGGNTYEQYF. The CDR3 coding sequence is TGTGCCAGCAACGGGGGGAATACCTACGAGCAGTACTTC.